A selection of T cell receptor beta chains follows, all from one sample in a study of T cell repertoires in cytomegalovirus infection. MiXCR, applied by TCRdb to the reads, yields one record per CDR3 protein. The table includes roughly 640,000 distinct CDR3 sequences, 20% to 25% detected once. The sequenced material came from CD8+ T cells from PBMCs. These receptors originate from a human donor in good health (CMV status not recorded). Some clones in this sample may be carry-over from other donors' samples. CDR3s include the opening cysteine and the closing phenylalanine or tryptophan. A D gene is named only where the DNA matches it firmly. Only part of the rows carry a size: once, few, many, or a class if the clone is expanded.

CDR3 DNA,CDR3 protein,D gene,clone size,J gene,V gene
TGTGCCAGCAGTCCGTGGGGGGGGGGCAAGACCCAGTACTTC,CASSPWGGGKTQYF,.,.,TRBJ2-5,TRBV28
TGTGCCAGCAGCCCCGGGACGGGCATCAGGGATACGCAGTATTTT,CASSPGTGIRDTQYF,.,few,TRBJ2-3,TRBV5-4
TGTGCCAGCAGCTTAGACGGGATCGTTCCCACAGATACGCAGTATTTT,CASSLDGIVPTDTQYF,.,many,TRBJ2-3,TRBV7-2
TGTGCCAGCAGCCCGGACAGGGTAGTCACCGGGGAGCTGTTTTTT,CASSPDRVVTGELFF,TRBD1,many,TRBJ2-2,TRBV7-6
TGTGCCACCAGCGTGGACAGGGGCACTGAAGCTTTCTTT,CATSVDRGTEAFF,TRBD1,few,TRBJ1-1,TRBV15
TGTGCCAGTAGTGCCTTGAAATTTGTCCCTACGAACACTGAAGCTTTCTTT,CASSALKFVPTNTEAFF,.,.,TRBJ1-1,TRBV19
TGTGTCAGCAGTTTGGAGGTGATAGCACAAGATACGCAGTATTTT,CVSSLEVIAQDTQYF,.,.,TRBJ2-3,TRBV12-3/TRBV12-4
TGTGCCAGCAGCCAGGGACGACTAGCGGGGGGGGCCTACGAGCAGTACTTC,CASSQGRLAGGAYEQYF,TRBD2,few,TRBJ2-7,TRBV7-9
TGTGCCAGCAGTTACAGCCGGGCTGGCTACACCTTC,CASSYSRAGYTF,.,few,TRBJ1-2,TRBV6-2/TRBV6-3
TGTGCCAGCATTCCAAGTCACACGGACACCGGGGAGCTGTTTTTT,CASIPSHTDTGELFF,.,many,TRBJ2-2,TRBV28
TGTGCCAGCAGTGCGTCCTCAGAGACCCAGTACTTC,CASSASSETQYF,.,.,TRBJ2-5,TRBV28
TGCGCCAGCAGGCAGGGTTTCGATCAGCCCCAGCATTTT,CASRQGFDQPQHF,.,.,TRBJ1-5,TRBV5-1
TGTGCCAGCAGTTTAGGTACAGGGAGTGTCTATGACTACACCTTC,CASSLGTGSVYDYTF,.,.,TRBJ1-2,TRBV28
TGTGCCAGCAGCTTAGTGATGGGCGGGGAGACCCAGTACTTC,CASSLVMGGETQYF,.,few,TRBJ2-5,TRBV7-6
TGTGCCAGTAGTATCTCCGCTTCCCCAGGTGAGCAGTTCTTC,CASSISASPGEQFF,.,few,TRBJ2-1,TRBV19
TGCAGCGTGCCCAGCGGGGACGAGCAGTACTTC,CSVPSGDEQYF,TRBD2,.,TRBJ2-7,TRBV29-1
TGTGCCAGCAGCTTATCGGCGGGTGAGCAGTTCTTC,CASSLSAGEQFF,.,few,TRBJ2-1,TRBV7-3
TGTGCCAGTCATCCCCGGGGGGCCGGTGGCTACACCTTC,CASHPRGAGGYTF,.,few,TRBJ1-2,TRBV19
TGCAGCGTTGACCCTGTGACAGGGTCCACTAACTATGGCTACACCTTC,CSVDPVTGSTNYGYTF,TRBD1,few,TRBJ1-2,TRBV29-1
TGTGCCAGTAGTATTAATTGGTCAGCAGGGAACACCGGGGAGCTGTTTTTT,CASSINWSAGNTGELFF,.,.,TRBJ2-2,TRBV19
TGTGCCAGCAGACACCCGGGACAGCCGTCCAAGACCCAGTACTTC,CASRHPGQPSKTQYF,TRBD1,few,TRBJ2-5,TRBV5-4
TGTGCCAGCAGTTACCGCGGGGACAGCAGCTCCTACGAGCAGTACTTC,CASSYRGDSSSYEQYF,.,few,TRBJ2-7,TRBV6-2/TRBV6-3
TGTGCCAGCCCAGGGGAAGATGGAAACACCATATATTTT,CASPGEDGNTIYF,.,.,TRBJ1-3,TRBV2
TGTGCCAGCAGCCAAGAGGTCAACCCCGAGGGGAACACTGAAGCTTTCTTT,CASSQEVNPEGNTEAFF,.,.,TRBJ1-1,TRBV4-2
TGTGCCAGCAGCCGCGGACAGACCCAGCATTTT,CASSRGQTQHF,.,.,TRBJ1-5,TRBV11-2
TGCGCCAGCAGCTTGGTTAACAGGGACACGGAGACCCAGTACTTC,CASSLVNRDTETQYF,.,.,TRBJ2-5,TRBV5-1
TGTGTCAGCAGCGAACAGGGGGCGGTTTTTCAGCCCCAGCATTTT,CVSSEQGAVFQPQHF,TRBD1,once,TRBJ1-5,TRBV6-1
TGTGCCAGTACCGAGGGGGGTCACCCCCACTTT,CASTEGGHPHF,.,.,TRBJ1-6,TRBV25-1
TGTGCCAGCAGCCCCCCCGGCCGGGACCTTCACAATGAGCAGTTCTTC,CASSPPGRDLHNEQFF,.,.,TRBJ2-1,TRBV7-2
TGTGCCAGCAGTTCCTCCCCCGGGACGAGCGAATGGCGTGAAGCTTTCTTT,CASSSSPGTSEWREAFF,.,.,TRBJ1-1,TRBV12-3/TRBV12-4
TGTGCCAGCAGCACCTCCTCCTACGAGCAGTACTTC,CASSTSSYEQYF,.,few,TRBJ2-7,TRBV27
TGTGCCAGTAGTGCAGGGGTCAATGAGCAGTTCTTC,CASSAGVNEQFF,.,.,TRBJ2-1,TRBV19
TGTGCCAGCAGTCTCGACGAGACAGGGTCGAAGCACAATGAGCAGTTCTTC,CASSLDETGSKHNEQFF,TRBD1,.,TRBJ2-1,TRBV28
TGTGCCAGCAGCTTAAACAGGTTTATATATGGCTACACCTTC,CASSLNRFIYGYTF,.,few,TRBJ1-2,TRBV11-2
TGCGCCAGCAGAGGGGAAACCTATTTCTTCTACTATGGCTACACCTTC,CASRGETYFFYYGYTF,.,.,TRBJ1-2,TRBV5-1
TGTGCCAGCAGCTTAGCCCCAAACATTCAGTACTTC,CASSLAPNIQYF,.,many,TRBJ2-4,TRBV7-8
TGCAGCGTTGAAGATTTGATCGGGGAGCTGTTTTTT,CSVEDLIGELFF,.,few,TRBJ2-2,TRBV29-1
TGTGCCAGCAGTTTGGGAATTAGGACTGAAGCTTTCTTT,CASSLGIRTEAFF,.,.,TRBJ1-1,TRBV27